This T cell receptor beta chain was obtained from a study of PD-1 blockade in mismatch repair-deficient tumors (dated by TCRdb to the late 2010s). For the wider study: Between late 2013 and late 2016, roughly 84 consecutive patients with approximately 12 mismatch repair-deficient cancer types, all previously treated and progressing, were enrolled in the trial. Deep sequencing of TCR CDR3 regions was used to track tumor-associated T cell clones in peripheral blood of patients responding to PD-1 blockade.

In the case of this clone: Its antigen specificity is not known. Base-call qualities are not available, and no considerably larger clone is one nucleotide away.

The V and J ends are trimmed by 3 bases and 0 bases, leaving 7 bases between them. Including cysteine and phenylalanine, the CDR3 has 14 amino acids. The only DNA kept is the CDR3, 42 bases in frame from the first base. From a lookup of the germline V gene, CDR1 and CDR2 are MDHEN and SYDVKM. Libraries came from the immunoSEQ multiplex PCR assay. The immuneACCESS repertoire file appears here via TCRdb, limited to in-frame rearrangements. These files lack a portion of the clones; in checked studies, under half of the deficit traces to unresolved V genes, and the cause of the others is not known. The sample table holds 15,000 or so clones, of which over 70% were seen once. Approximately 1.5% of the sample is taken by the ten largest. For every enrolled patient, mismatch repair deficiency was confirmed by either polymerase chain reaction or immunohistochemistry. Three patients who responded to pembrolizumab therapy underwent TCR sequencing. Pembrolizumab PD-1 blockade was prospectively tested in advanced mismatch repair-deficient cancers, regardless of tissue of origin, in the phase II trial. Serial peripheral blood T cell samples were collected before and at multiple times after starting PD-1 blockade. Blood sampling times were reported as weeks after the first pembrolizumab dose.

General findings and caveats noted by the study authors: Tumor-resident clones, often undetectable in blood before treatment, expanded rapidly after pembrolizumab and then contracted, generally before radiologic responses.

The TCR comes from an adult with mismatch repair-deficient cancer. Sample: PBMCs, taken less than 25 weeks after starting pembrolizumab. The rearranged segments are TRBV28 and TRBJ2-3; TRBD2 is a weak D gene call, 5 bases matching. The CDR3 amino acid sequence is: CASSFIASTDTQYF. The sequenced DNA: TGTGCCAGCAGTTTTATAGCGAGCACAGATACGCAGTATTTT.